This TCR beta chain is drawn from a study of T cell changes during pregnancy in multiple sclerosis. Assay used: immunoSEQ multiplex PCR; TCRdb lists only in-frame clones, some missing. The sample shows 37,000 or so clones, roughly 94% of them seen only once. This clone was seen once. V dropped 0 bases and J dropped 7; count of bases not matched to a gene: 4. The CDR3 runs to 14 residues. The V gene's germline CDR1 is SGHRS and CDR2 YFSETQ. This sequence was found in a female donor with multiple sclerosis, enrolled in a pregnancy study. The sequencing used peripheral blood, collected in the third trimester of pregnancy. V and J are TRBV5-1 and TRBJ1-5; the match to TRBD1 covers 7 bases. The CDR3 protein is CASSLEGRGQPQHF. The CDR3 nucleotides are TGCGCCAGCAGCTTGGAGGGCAGGGGGCAGCCCCAGCATTTT.